A selection of T cell receptor beta chains follows, all from one sample in a study of blood T cells in healthy people across ages. A single record per CDR3 protein comes from TCRdb applying MiXCR to the 5' RACE reads. The sample includes approximately 830,000 distinct CDR3 sequences, less than 80% seen only once; the top ten take about a quarter. The sample taken for sequencing was blood. Every receptor here comes from a man aged 25-40 years in good health. Each CDR3 is given with its conserved first and last residue. D genes are given only for firm matches. The listing skips clone size in some rows; elsewhere it reads once, few, many or a size class.

TGTGCCAGCAGTTATTCCACAGGGATACCTTTCTTT	CASSYSTGIPFF	TRBV6-5	TRBJ1-1	NA	NA
TGTGCCAGCAGCCCTACGGGACAGGGTGACACCGGGGAGCTGTTTTTT	CASSPTGQGDTGELFF	TRBV4-2	TRBJ2-2	TRBD1	few
TGCAGCGTTGAAGATCCCGGTGGGCCAGCGACTAAGACAGATACGCAGTATTTT	CSVEDPGGPATKTDTQYF	TRBV29-1	TRBJ2-3	NA	NA
TGTGCCAGCAGCCACCTAGGCGTTAGCACAGATACGCAGTATTTT	CASSHLGVSTDTQYF	TRBV3-1	TRBJ2-3	NA	NA
TGTGCCTGGAGTGCAGGGTACAATGAGCAGTTCTTC	CAWSAGYNEQFF	TRBV30	TRBJ2-1	NA	NA
TGTGCCAGCAGCGTCTATAGCGGAGGGACAGATACGCAGTATTTT	CASSVYSGGTDTQYF	TRBV9	TRBJ2-3	NA	few
TGCGCCAGCAGTGAGAACGGGTTACAAGAGACCCAGTACTTC	CASSENGLQETQYF	TRBV5-1	TRBJ2-5	NA	few
TGTGCCAGCAGTGAAGGGCCCGGGACAGGGAATGAAAAACTGTTTTTT	CASSEGPGTGNEKLFF	TRBV6-1	TRBJ1-4	TRBD1	NA
TGCAGCGTTTCAGACATATATGGCTACACCTTC	CSVSDIYGYTF	TRBV29-1	TRBJ1-2	NA	once
TGTGCCACCAGCAGAGGGGCCCTTACAGGGGGCGAAAAACTGTTTTTT	CATSRGALTGGEKLFF	TRBV15	TRBJ1-4	TRBD1	NA
TGCAGTGCTAGTAGGAGGGGACTAGCGGGAATGGGTGAGCAGTTCTTC	CSASRRGLAGMGEQFF	TRBV20-1	TRBJ2-1	TRBD2	NA
TGTGCCAGTGGGCTTCTGTCCGCCGAAGGAGAGACCCAGTACTTC	CASGLLSAEGETQYF	TRBV7-2	TRBJ2-5	NA	many
TGTGCCAGCAGCCAAGGGGTGGGCAGGATGAACACTGAAGCTTTCTTT	CASSQGVGRMNTEAFF	TRBV3-1	TRBJ1-1	NA	NA
TGTGCCAGCAGCACAGGGTTTGGGACTAGCGGGGTTGACTCCTACGAGCAGTACTTC	CASSTGFGTSGVDSYEQYF	TRBV7-2	TRBJ2-7	TRBD2	NA
TGTGCCAGCAGCTTAGAGGGACAGCTATACAATGAGCAGTTCTTC	CASSLEGQLYNEQFF	TRBV7-2	TRBJ2-1	TRBD1	NA
TGTGCCAGCAGCACCGGGACAGGTGTAAGGGACGCTTTCTTT	CASSTGTGVRDAFF	TRBV7-2	TRBJ1-1	TRBD1	NA
TGCGCCAGCAGCTTGGACGTGCAGGGCGGGGAGCTGTTTTTT	CASSLDVQGGELFF	TRBV5-1	TRBJ2-2	NA	once
TGTGCCAGCAGCGTCCGACTAGGAGACTCATACAATGAGCAGTTCTTC	CASSVRLGDSYNEQFF	TRBV7-6	TRBJ2-1	NA	once
TGTGCCAGCAGCTTGCGACCGGGACAGCTATATAGCAATCAGCCCCAGCATTTT	CASSLRPGQLYSNQPQHF	TRBV5-6	TRBJ1-5	TRBD1	few
TGTGCCACAGTCCGGGACAACTCCTACGAGCAGTACTTC	CATVRDNSYEQYF	TRBV10-3	TRBJ2-7	NA	few
TGTGCCAGCAGCCTACTGGAGGGATCTCATAATTCACCCCTCCACTTT	CASSLLEGSHNSPLHF	TRBV4-2	TRBJ1-6	NA	NA
TGTGCCAGCAGCCCACGTCGCATACGCTCCAATGAGCAGTTCTTC	CASSPRRIRSNEQFF	TRBV21-1	TRBJ2-1	NA	NA
TGTGCCAGCAGCCGAACCGGGACCTTAGGGGAAAAACTGTTTTTT	CASSRTGTLGEKLFF	TRBV6-5	TRBJ1-4	NA	NA
TGTGCCAGCAGTGATAATTCCGGCTACTTTAATTCACCCCTCCACTTT	CASSDNSGYFNSPLHF	TRBV2	TRBJ1-6	NA	NA
TGTGCCAGCAGCGGGGGCCCCCTGGATGAGCAGTTCTTC	CASSGGPLDEQFF	TRBV7-2	TRBJ2-1	NA	few
TGTGCCAGCAGCCAACCGGGCCCCCGGTTCTTC	CASSQPGPRFF	TRBV11-2	TRBJ2-1	NA	NA
TGTGCCAGCAGCCCCTCCACAGGGGAGAACACTGAAGCTTTCTTT	CASSPSTGENTEAFF	TRBV4-2	TRBJ1-1	TRBD1	few
TGTGCCATCAGCCCCGGGACTAGTGGGGGTAATGAGCAGTTCTTC	CAISPGTSGGNEQFF	TRBV10-3	TRBJ2-1	TRBD2	NA
TGTGCCAGCAGGACACATCAGGGTAACTATGGCTACACCTTC	CASRTHQGNYGYTF	TRBV7-2	TRBJ1-2	NA	NA
TGTGCCAGCAGCCAGTACCAGGGGGTCTATGGCTACACCTTC	CASSQYQGVYGYTF	TRBV5-6	TRBJ1-2	TRBD1	NA
TGTGCCAGCAGCCAAACCTCTTGGGGGGAAAACATTCAGTACTTC	CASSQTSWGENIQYF	TRBV5-6	TRBJ2-4	NA	few
TGTGCCAGCAGGTACAGTTTCAATCAGCCCCAGCATTTT	CASRYSFNQPQHF	TRBV12-3/TRBV12-4	TRBJ1-5	NA	NA
TGTGCCACCAGTGATGGCGGACAGCAGTTCTTC	CATSDGGQQFF	TRBV24-1	TRBJ2-1	NA	NA